This T cell receptor beta chain appears in the sequencing data of a study of memory CD4+ T cells and cytomegalovirus serostatus. The germline V gene has CDR1 MGHRA and CDR2 YSYEKL. The CDR3 is made up of 12 amino acids. Trimming left V 1 base short and J 8 bases short, with 8 bases between. Some clones are missing from TCRdb's copy, which holds only in-frame ones; the method was immunoSEQ multiplex PCR. The table records just under 60,000 clones, 81% of them present only once. In this sample, this clone is medium-sized. The sort gate was single viable CD3+CD4+CD8-CD45RO+ cells for memory CD4+ T cells. Positive selection with CD4 microbeads enriched total CD4+ T cells.

Sequencing used memory CD4+ T cells from blood. This TCR was sampled from an adult in good health and CMV-seronegative. This sequence joins TRBV4-1 and TRBJ1-2; maybe TRBD1 (5 bases). The DNA for the CDR3 is TGCGCCAGCAGCCAAGCCCAGGGCGGCTACACCTTC. Translation gives CASSQAQGGYTF.